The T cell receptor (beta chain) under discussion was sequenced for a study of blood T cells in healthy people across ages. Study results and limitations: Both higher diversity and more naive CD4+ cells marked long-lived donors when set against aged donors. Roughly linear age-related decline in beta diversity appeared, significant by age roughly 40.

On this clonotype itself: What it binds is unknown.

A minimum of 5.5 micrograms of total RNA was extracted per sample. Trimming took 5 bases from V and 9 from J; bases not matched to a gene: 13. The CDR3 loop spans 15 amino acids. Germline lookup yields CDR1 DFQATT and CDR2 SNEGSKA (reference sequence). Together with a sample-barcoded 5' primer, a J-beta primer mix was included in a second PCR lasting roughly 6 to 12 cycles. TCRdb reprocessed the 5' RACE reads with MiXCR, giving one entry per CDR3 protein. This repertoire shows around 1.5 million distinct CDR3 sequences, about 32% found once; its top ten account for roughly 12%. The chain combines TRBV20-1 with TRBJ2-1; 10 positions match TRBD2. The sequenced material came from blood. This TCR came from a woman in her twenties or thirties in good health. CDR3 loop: CSAGPGLASSSEQFF. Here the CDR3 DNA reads TGCAGTGCTGGTCCGGGACTAGCGAGTTCTAGTGAGCAGTTCTTC.